The source of this TCR beta chain is a study of immune evolution from preneoplasia to lung adenocarcinoma. Trimming cost V 3 bases and J 7 bases, with 12 bases left between them. The germline V gene encodes CDR1 MDHEN and CDR2 SYDVKM. The CDR3 is 13 residues long. Findings and limits, study-wide: Compared with EGFR-mutant or double wild-type lesions, KRAS-mutant nodules were more clonal. From normal lung to invasive adenocarcinoma, top clone frequencies appeared to decrease.

About this clone: Its antigen is as yet unknown.

Histologic diagnosis was independently verified by two lung pathologists. Macro-dissection enriched premalignant or tumor cells before nucleic acid extraction. Profiled with immunoSEQ multiplex PCR; TCRdb holds only in-frame clones, not every one. The sample records about 8,800 clones, 70% to 85% being singletons. The TCR was taken from a person between 60 and 79 years old with lung adenocarcinoma. The chain combines TRBV28 with TRBJ2-5, with no clear D. Sequencing used FFPE lung adenocarcinoma in situ tissue. CDR3 in DNA: TGTGCCAGCAGTTTTGCCCCCGGATGGACCCAGTACTTC. Protein sequence: CASSFAPGWTQYF.